The 26 T cell receptor beta chains below were found in one sample sequenced in a study of cytomegalovirus exposure and HLA in healthy donors. It was with 60 Vbeta and 13 Jbeta primers that the PCR ran. The data were produced by immunoSEQ multiplex PCR, yet TCRdb's version contains in-frame clones alone and is incomplete. This sample carries 100,000 to 150,000 clones, roughly 79% of them seen once, and the ten largest clones take less than 2%. Sequencing was performed on PBMCs. All receptors come from a woman aged 40 to 55 in good health and CMV-seronegative.

This chain connects TRBV5-6 to TRBJ2-2; TRBD2 matches 7 bases. V shed 2 bases and J 8 bases; nucleotides not matched to a gene: 15. Germline V gene sequence: CDR1 SGHDT, CDR2 YYEEEE. The CDR3 totals 17 residues. The CDR3 coding sequence is TGTGCCAGCAGCTTCCGGCCTAGCGGTGGTGACGAGGGGGAGCTGTTTTTT. This translates into CASSFRPSGGDEGELFF.

The chain employs TRBV2 and TRBJ2-1, with D maybe TRBD1 (6 bases). CDR1 is SNHLY and CDR2 is FYNNEI in the germline V gene. Trimming cost V 6 bases and J 4 bases, with 19 bases left between them. CDR3 length equals 16 residues. The CDR3 DNA reads as TGTGCCAGCAGGGGGGATACAGGGTTAGGGTACAATGAGCAGTTCTTC. Protein sequence: CASRGDTGLGYNEQFF.

The rearrangement links TRBV6-1 to TRBJ1-2; D is possibly TRBD1 (5 bases). Trimming took off 2 bases at V and 4 bases at J, with 8 bases between the two ends. This CDR3 is 13 amino acids long. The germline V gene has CDR1 MNHNS and CDR2 SASEGT. In nucleotides, the CDR3 is TGTGCCAGCAGTGAATGGGGGGGCTATGGCTACACCTTC. It codes for CASSEWGGYGYTF.

The CDR3 sequence is CASSLAERGGYEQYF. The CDR3 DNA sequence: TGCGCCAGCAGCTTGGCCGAGCGGGGCGGCTACGAGCAGTACTTC. The rearrangement links TRBV5-1 to TRBJ2-7, with 7 bases that match TRBD2. J was trimmed by 3 bases and V by 0 bases; bases with no gene match: 6. Germline CDR1 reads SGHRS; CDR2 reads YFSETQ. The CDR3 runs to 15 residues.

The chain couples TRBV5-6 to TRBJ1-2, with D hard to call. The CDR3 runs 13 residues. Germline-derived CDR1 and CDR2 are SGHDT and YYEEEE. V was shortened by 0 bases and J by 8 bases, with 11 bases between the two germline ends. The CDR3 DNA sequence: TGTGCCAGCAGCTTGGACAGTAGGGAGGGCTACACCTTC. This gives the protein CASSLDSREGYTF.

The chain recombines TRBV5-8 with TRBJ1-1; 10 nucleotides align to TRBD1. Per the germline V gene, CDR1 is SGHTS and CDR2 is YDEGEE. The CDR3 has 16 residues. The trim removed 6 bases at V and 5 bases at J, leaving 13 bases unmatched. The chain's CDR3 is CASNRDRGWGVTEAFF. CDR3 bases: TGTGCCAGCAACCGGGACAGGGGATGGGGGGTGACTGAAGCTTTCTTT. The full variable domain, completed using reference TRBV5-8 and TRBJ1-1, is EAGVTQSPTHLIKTRGQQATLRCSPISGHTSVYWYQQALGLGLQFLLWYDEGEERNRGNFPPRFSGRQFPNYSSELNVNALELEDSALYLCASNRDRGWGVTEAFFGQGTRLTVV.

V is TRBV5-1 and J is TRBJ2-5; no firm D call. The germline V and J ends were trimmed by 1 base and 5 bases, with 15 bases remaining between them. From germline, CDR1 is SGHRS and CDR2 YFSETQ. There are 15 residues in the CDR3. The CDR3 protein is CASSLYPDEVETQYF. CDR3 DNA: TGCGCCAGCAGCTTGTACCCCGATGAGGTCGAGACCCAGTACTTC.

This chain connects TRBV5-6 to TRBJ1-2; perhaps TRBD1 as D (5 bases). CDR1 and CDR2 (germline): SGHDT, YYEEEE. The CDR3 has 16 amino acids. V gave up 1 base and J gave up 1 base, with 14 bases separating them. The CDR3 loop is CASSLNKKGVNYGYTF. CDR3 in DNA: TGTGCCAGCAGCTTGAATAAGAAAGGGGTTAACTATGGCTACACCTTC.

The chain links TRBV12-5 to TRBJ1-2; D is unresolved. The CDR3 runs to 13 residues. The V gene's germline CDR1 is LGHNT and CDR2 FRNRAP. V was cut by 2 bases and J by 1 base, with 5 bases left in between. The CDR3 DNA reads as TGTGCTAGTGGTTTGAACAGTAACTATGGCTACACCTTC. This codes for CASGLNSNYGYTF. The full variable domain, its missing parts supplied by reference TRBV12-5 and TRBJ1-2, is DARVTQTPRHKVTEMGQEVTMRCQPILGHNTVFWYRQTMMQGLELLAYFRNRAPLDDSGMPKDRFSAEMPDATLATLKIQPSEPRDSAVYFCASGLNSNYGYTFGSGTRLTVV.

This clone was observed a few times. This chain connects TRBV19 to TRBJ2-2; D is unresolved. The CDR3 extends over 16 amino acids. Between the trimmed V and J ends, which lost 1 base and 0 bases, there was a span of 9 bases. Germline V gives CDR1 LNHDA, CDR2 SQIVND (reference sequence). The CDR3 bases are TGTGCCAGTAGTATAGGGCCGTTCCCGAACACCGGGGAGCTGTTTTTT. Its translation is CASSIGPFPNTGELFF.

The chain couples TRBV7-9 to TRBJ1-1; 8 positions agree with TRBD1. J lost 1 base, V lost 5 bases, and 6 bases had no gene match. Germline CDR1 is SEHNR and CDR2 is FQNEAQ (reference sequence). CDR3 length: 15 residues. The CDR3 spells CASSRGGQGNTEAFF. CDR3 in DNA: TGTGCCAGCAGCCGGGGAGGACAGGGGAACACTGAAGCTTTCTTT.

In its sample, this clone was seen once. The chain carries TRBV30 and TRBJ2-1, with 10 nucleotides matching TRBD2. Germline CDR1 reads GTSNPN; CDR2 reads SVGIG (reference sequence). J lost 5 bases, V lost 0 bases, and 4 bases had no gene match. The CDR3 consists of 15 residues. The CDR3 DNA follows: TGTGCCTGGAGTGTACGGACTAGCGGAGACAATGAGCAGTTCTTC. Its translation: CAWSVRTSGDNEQFF.

Notes on this clone: One end of the junction varies from germline; a read error may be responsible. The sample carries other DNA sequences with the same CDR3. The genes are TRBV6-6 and TRBJ2-4; D possibly corresponds to TRBD1 (6 bases). The germline V gene encodes CDR1 MNHNY and CDR2 SVGAGI (reference sequence). The CDR3 runs to 13 residues. The CDR3 DNA reads TGTGCCACCCAACAGGGAACCAAAAACAGTCAGTACTTC. The encoded protein is CATQQGTKNSQYF.

The CDR3 here is CASSETGFGETQYF. The CDR3 coding sequence is TGTGCCAGCAGTGAAACAGGGTTTGGGGAGACCCAGTACTTC. The chain recombines TRBV6-1 with TRBJ2-5; possible D gene TRBD1, 6 bases. The germline V and J ends were trimmed by 2 bases and 5 bases, with 12 bases remaining between them. Looked up from germline, CDR1 is MNHNS and CDR2 is SASEGT. The CDR3 loop spans 14 amino acids.

This clone appeared a few times. V is TRBV27 and J is TRBJ1-2; no clear D gene. This CDR3 region has 13 residues. Trimming left V 5 bases short and J 6 bases short, with 13 bases between. Germline values: CDR1 MNHEY, CDR2 SMNVEV (reference sequence). CDR3 sequence: CASSPWGGNGYTF. Here the CDR3 DNA reads TGTGCCAGCAGTCCCTGGGGAGGTAATGGCTACACCTTC.

The chain employs TRBV27 and TRBJ2-2; 7 bases agree with TRBD1. Germline CDR1 MNHEY, CDR2 SMNVEV (reference sequence). Trimming cost V 0 bases and J 3 bases; bases outside gene matches: 13. The CDR3 consists of 19 residues. The CDR3 coding sequence is TGTGCCAGCAGTTTATCGACTAACCGGGACAGAATTCACACCGGGGAGCTGTTTTTT. Its translation is CASSLSTNRDRIHTGELFF.

The V call is TRBV5-6, the J call TRBJ1-4; the D is unclear. Germline V gene data show CDR1 as SGHDT and CDR2 as YYEEEE. This CDR3 spans 15 amino acids. V shed 2 bases and J shed 3 bases, with 11 bases lying between them. The CDR3 is CASSFEGGPNEKLFF. CDR3 sequence (DNA): TGTGCCAGCAGCTTTGAGGGTGGGCCTAATGAAAAACTGTTTTTT.

This clone was recorded once. The chain combines TRBV19 with TRBJ2-5, with 12 bases matching TRBD2. Per the germline V gene, CDR1 is LNHDA and CDR2 is SQIVND (reference sequence). The CDR3 runs 13 residues. J gave up 7 bases and V 4 bases, and 1 base lay outside the gene matches. This CDR3 is CASSTSGGVTQYF. In DNA, the CDR3 is TGTGCCAGTAGTACTAGCGGGGGGGTGACCCAGTACTTC. Full variable domain (rest looked up from reference TRBV19 and TRBJ2-5): DGGITQSPKYLFRKEGQNVTLSCEQNLNHDAMYWYRQDPGQGLRLIYYSQIVNDFQKGDIAEGYSVSREKKESFPLTVTSAQKNPTAFYLCASSTSGGVTQYFGPGTRLLVL.

V is TRBV7-3 and J is TRBJ2-3; TRBD1 matches at 9 bases. Germline trimming cut 2 bases from V and 5 bases from J; bases unmatched to any gene: 8. This CDR3 contains 16 residues. Looked up from germline, CDR1 is SGHTA and CDR2 is FQGTGA. This CDR3 reads CASSLRGTGFGDTQYF. CDR3 in DNA: TGTGCCAGCAGCTTACGGGGGACAGGGTTCGGAGATACGCAGTATTTT.

This clone was seen once. This CDR3 reads CASSVGHYEQYF. In nucleotides, the CDR3 is TGTGCCAGCAGCGTTGGGCACTACGAGCAGTACTTC. The genes are TRBV7-8 and TRBJ2-7; D unresolved. The V gene lost 5 bases and the J gene lost 3 bases, with 8 bases spanning the gap. Germline V gene data show CDR1 as SGHVS and CDR2 as FQNEAQ. This CDR3 is built from 12 residues.

The V call is TRBV2, the J call TRBJ2-1, with unresolved D. The CDR3 has 13 amino acids. Germline CDR1 and CDR2: SNHLY and FYNNEI. V was clipped by 3 bases and J by 4 bases, with 7 bases between them. The CDR3 region is CASSDPPYNEQFF. CDR3 bases: TGTGCCAGCAGTGACCCCCCGTACAATGAGCAGTTCTTC. The whole variable domain, remainder taken from reference TRBV2 and TRBJ2-1, is EPEVTQTPSHQVTQMGQEVILRCVPISNHLYFYWYRQILGQKVEFLVSFYNNEISEKSEIFDDQFSVERPDGSNFTLKIRSTKLEDSAMYFCASSDPPYNEQFFGPGTRLTVL.

In regard to this clone: Other DNA sequences of this sample code for an identical CDR3. The chain has TRBV13 and TRBJ2-3, with 15 bases that match TRBD2. V dropped 6 bases and J dropped 0; count of bases not matched to a gene: 10. This CDR3 has 19 amino acids. In germline, CDR1 is PRHDT, CDR2 FYEKMQ (reference sequence). This CDR3 reads CASSKIGTSGGRSTDTQYF. CDR3 DNA: TGTGCCAGCAGTAAGATTGGGACTAGCGGGGGGCGGAGCACAGATACGCAGTATTTT.

The rearrangement links TRBV25-1 to TRBJ1-3, with D tentatively TRBD1 (5 bases). Trimming shortened V by 0 bases and J by 1 base, and 7 bases separated the two germline ends. CDR3 length: 15 amino acids. Germline CDR1 MGHDK, CDR2 SYGVNS. The CDR3 loop is CASSEYQGSGNTIYF. CDR3 DNA sequence: TGTGCCAGCAGTGAATACCAGGGATCTGGAAACACCATATATTTT.

The chain joins TRBV5-6 to TRBJ2-3; D not resolved. The CDR3 runs to 12 residues. The germline V gene has CDR1 SGHDT and CDR2 YYEEEE. The V end was cut by 7 bases, the J end by 0 bases, with 6 bases between. The CDR3 loop reads CASSTSTDTQYF. As DNA, the CDR3 is TGTGCCAGCTCAACTAGCACAGATACGCAGTATTTT.

The chain has TRBV11-3 and TRBJ2-4, with 13 bases that match TRBD2. The CDR3 totals 17 residues. V trimming: 5 bases; J trimming: 3 bases; junction bases outside the gene matches: 7. The germline CDR1 and CDR2 sequences are SGHNT and YENEEA. CDR3 residues: CASSPRTSGRDKNIQYF. In nucleotides, the CDR3 is TGTGCCAGCAGCCCTAGGACTAGCGGGAGAGACAAAAACATTCAGTACTTC.

The chain uses TRBV4-2 and TRBJ1-2; D unresolved. Germline assignment: CDR1 LGHNA and CDR2 YNFKEQ. The CDR3 is made up of 15 amino acids. The V end lost 0 bases, the J end lost 2 bases, and 10 bases lay between the germline ends. The CDR3 DNA reads as TGTGCCAGCAGCCAAGAAGGGCGAGGGAACTATGGCTACACCTTC. It codes for CASSQEGRGNYGYTF.